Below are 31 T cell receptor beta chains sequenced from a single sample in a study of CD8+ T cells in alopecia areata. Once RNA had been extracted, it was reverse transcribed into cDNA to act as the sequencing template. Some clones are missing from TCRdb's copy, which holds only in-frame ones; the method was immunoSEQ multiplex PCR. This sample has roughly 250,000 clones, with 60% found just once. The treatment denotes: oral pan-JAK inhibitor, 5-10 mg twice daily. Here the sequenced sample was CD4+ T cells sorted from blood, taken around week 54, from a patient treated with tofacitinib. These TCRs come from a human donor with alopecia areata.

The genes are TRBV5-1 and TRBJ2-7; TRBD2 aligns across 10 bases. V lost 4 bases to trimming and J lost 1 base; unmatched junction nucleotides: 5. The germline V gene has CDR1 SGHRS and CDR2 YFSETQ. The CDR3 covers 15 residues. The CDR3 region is CASSHGTSESYEQYF. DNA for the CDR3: TGCGCCAGCAGCCACGGGACTAGCGAATCCTACGAGCAGTACTTC.

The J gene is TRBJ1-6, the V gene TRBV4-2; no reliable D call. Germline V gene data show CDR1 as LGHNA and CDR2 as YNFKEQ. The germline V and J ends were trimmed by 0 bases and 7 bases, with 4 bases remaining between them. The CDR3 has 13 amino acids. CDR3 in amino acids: CASSQEDNSPLHF. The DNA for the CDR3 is TGTGCCAGCAGCCAAGAGGACAATTCACCCCTCCACTTT.

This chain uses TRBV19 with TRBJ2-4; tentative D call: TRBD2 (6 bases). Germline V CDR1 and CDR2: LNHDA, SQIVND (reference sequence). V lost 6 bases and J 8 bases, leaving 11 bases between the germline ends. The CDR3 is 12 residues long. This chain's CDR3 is CASSRREDIQYF. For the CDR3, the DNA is TGTGCCAGTAGCCGCAGGGAGGACATTCAGTACTTC.

CDR3 sequence: CASSQARGKGYEQYF. For the CDR3, the DNA is TGTGCCAGCAGCCAAGCTCGGGGAAAAGGTTACGAGCAGTACTTC. This rearrangement joins TRBV4-2 to TRBJ2-7; tentative D call: TRBD2 (5 bases). V was clipped by 1 base and J by 4 bases, with 14 bases between them. Germline V gene lookup returns CDR1 LGHNA and CDR2 YNFKEQ. The CDR3 covers 15 residues.

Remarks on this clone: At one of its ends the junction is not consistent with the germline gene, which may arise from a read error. In DNA form, the CDR3 reads TGCAGTGCTAGAGACCAGGGCGTTATCTTT. It yields the protein CSARDQGVIF. The chain is built from TRBV20-1 and TRBJ1-1, with D possibly TRBD1 on 5 matching bases. Per germline, CDR1 DFQATT and CDR2 SNEGSKA (reference sequence). This CDR3 region has 10 residues.

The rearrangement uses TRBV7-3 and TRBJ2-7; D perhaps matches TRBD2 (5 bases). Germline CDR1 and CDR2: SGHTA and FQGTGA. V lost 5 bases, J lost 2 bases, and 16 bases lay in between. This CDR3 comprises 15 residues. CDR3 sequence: CASSLSGLSPYEQYF. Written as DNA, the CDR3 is TGTGCCAGCAGCCTAAGCGGTCTATCCCCCTACGAGCAGTACTTC.

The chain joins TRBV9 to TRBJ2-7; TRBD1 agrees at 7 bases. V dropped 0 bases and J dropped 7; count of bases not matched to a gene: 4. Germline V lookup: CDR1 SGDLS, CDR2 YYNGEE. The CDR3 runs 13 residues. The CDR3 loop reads CASSVATTGEQYF. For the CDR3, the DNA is TGTGCCAGCAGCGTAGCTACGACAGGGGAGCAGTACTTC.

Here the CDR3 reads CSVDLRGGNTDTQYF. DNA for the CDR3: TGCAGCGTTGACTTGCGGGGGGGGAACACAGATACGCAGTATTTT. V gene TRBV29-1 combines with J gene TRBJ2-3, with 9 bases fitting TRBD2. This CDR3 has 15 residues. V was pared by 3 bases and J by 2 bases, with 6 bases of the junction left unmatched. CDR1 is SQVTM, CDR2 ANQGSEA, per germline.

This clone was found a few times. CDR3 DNA sequence: TGTGCCAGCAGCAACTACCGAGGCGGTGGCTACACCTTC. Its protein product is CASSNYRGGGYTF. The chain couples TRBV11-2 to TRBJ1-2; D unresolved. Germline-derived CDR1 and CDR2 are SGHAT and FQNNGV. V lost 5 bases to trimming and J lost 7 bases, with 14 bases between them. The length of the CDR3 is 13 residues. The full variable domain, its missing parts supplied by reference TRBV11-2 and TRBJ1-2, is EAGVAQSPRYKIIEKRQSVAFWCNPISGHATLYWYQQILGQGPKLLIQFQNNGVVDDSQLPKDRFSAERLKGVDSTLKIQPAKLEDSAVYLCASSNYRGGGYTFGSGTRLTVV.

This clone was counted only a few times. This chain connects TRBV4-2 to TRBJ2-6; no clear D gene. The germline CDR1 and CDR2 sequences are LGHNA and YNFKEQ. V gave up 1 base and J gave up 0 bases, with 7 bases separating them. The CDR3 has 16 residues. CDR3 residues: CASSQARSSGANVLTF. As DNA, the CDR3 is TGTGCCAGCAGCCAAGCCCGGTCCTCTGGGGCCAACGTCCTGACTTTC.

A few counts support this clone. The CDR3, as DNA: TGTGCCTGGAGTATCTATGGCGGGGGGAACACTGAAGCTTTCTTT. It specifies CAWSIYGGGNTEAFF. V usage is TRBV30 and J usage is TRBJ1-1, with D possibly TRBD1 on 5 matching bases. The ends were cut back, 2 bases at V and 1 base at J, with 14 bases in the middle. The CDR3 length is 15 residues. Germline V gene sequence: CDR1 GTSNPN, CDR2 SVGIG (reference sequence).

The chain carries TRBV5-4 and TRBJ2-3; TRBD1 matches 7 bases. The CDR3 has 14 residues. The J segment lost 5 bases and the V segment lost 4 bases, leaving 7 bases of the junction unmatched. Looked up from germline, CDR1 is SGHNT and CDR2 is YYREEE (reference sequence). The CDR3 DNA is TGTGCCAGCAGCACCGACAGGGTAGTAGATACGCAGTATTTT. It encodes CASSTDRVVDTQYF.

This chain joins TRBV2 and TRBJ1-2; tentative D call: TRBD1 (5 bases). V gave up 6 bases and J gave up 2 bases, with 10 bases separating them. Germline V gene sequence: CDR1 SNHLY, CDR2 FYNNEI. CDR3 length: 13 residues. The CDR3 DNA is TGTGCCAGCAGAGGAGGGACCAACTATGGCTACACCTTC. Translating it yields CASRGGTNYGYTF.

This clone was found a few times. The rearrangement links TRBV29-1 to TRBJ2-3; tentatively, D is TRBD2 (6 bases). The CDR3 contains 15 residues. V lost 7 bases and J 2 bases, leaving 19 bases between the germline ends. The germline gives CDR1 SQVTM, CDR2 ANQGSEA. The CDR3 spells CSGVGLGNPTDTQYF. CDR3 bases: TGCAGCGGTGTGGGACTCGGAAACCCCACAGATACGCAGTATTTT.

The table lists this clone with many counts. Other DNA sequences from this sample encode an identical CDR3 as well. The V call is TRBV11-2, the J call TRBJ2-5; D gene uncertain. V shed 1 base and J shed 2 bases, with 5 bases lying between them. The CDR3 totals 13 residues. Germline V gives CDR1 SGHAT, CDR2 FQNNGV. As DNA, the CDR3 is TGTGCCAGCAGCTTAGGCTATCAAGAGACCCAGTACTTC. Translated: CASSLGYQETQYF.

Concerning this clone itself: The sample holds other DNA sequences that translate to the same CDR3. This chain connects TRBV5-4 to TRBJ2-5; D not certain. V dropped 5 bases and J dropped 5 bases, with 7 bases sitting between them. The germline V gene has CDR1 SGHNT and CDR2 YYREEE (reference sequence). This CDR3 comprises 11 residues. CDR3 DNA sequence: TGTGCCAGCAGTTTCAGGGAGACCCAGTACTTC. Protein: CASSFRETQYF.

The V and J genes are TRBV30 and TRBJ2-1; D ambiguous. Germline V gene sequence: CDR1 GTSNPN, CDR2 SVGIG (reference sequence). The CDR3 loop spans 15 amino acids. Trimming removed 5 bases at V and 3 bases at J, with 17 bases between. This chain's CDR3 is CAWEVGRLRYNEQFF. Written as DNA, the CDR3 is TGTGCCTGGGAAGTGGGCAGGCTTCGCTACAATGAGCAGTTCTTC. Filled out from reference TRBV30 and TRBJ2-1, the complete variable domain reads SQTIHQWPATLVQPVGSPLSLECTVEGTSNPNLYWYRQAAGRGLQLLFYSVGIGQISSEVPQNLSASRPQDRQFILSSKKLLLSDSGFYLCAWEVGRLRYNEQFFGPGTRLTVL.

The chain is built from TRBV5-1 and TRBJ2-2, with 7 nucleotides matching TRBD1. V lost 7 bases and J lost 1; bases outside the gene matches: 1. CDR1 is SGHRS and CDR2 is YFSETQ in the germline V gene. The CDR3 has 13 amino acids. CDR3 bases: TGCGCCAGCCGGACAGGGAACACCGGGGAGCTGTTTTTT. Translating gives CASRTGNTGELFF.

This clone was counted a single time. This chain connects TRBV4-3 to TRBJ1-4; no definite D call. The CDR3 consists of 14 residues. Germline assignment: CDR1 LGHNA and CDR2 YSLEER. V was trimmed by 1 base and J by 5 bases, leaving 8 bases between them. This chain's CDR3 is CASSQGQGNEKLFF. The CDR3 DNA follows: TGCGCCAGCAGCCAAGGGCAAGGGAATGAAAAACTGTTTTTT.

CDR3 protein: CASMRPSTDTQYF. The CDR3 bases are TGTGCCAGCATGAGACCTAGCACAGATACGCAGTATTTT. This sequence joins TRBV27 and TRBJ2-3; no definite D call. CDR1 is MNHEY, CDR2 SMNVEV, per germline (reference sequence). The germline V and J ends were trimmed by 7 bases and 0 bases, with 8 bases remaining between them. This CDR3 has 13 residues.

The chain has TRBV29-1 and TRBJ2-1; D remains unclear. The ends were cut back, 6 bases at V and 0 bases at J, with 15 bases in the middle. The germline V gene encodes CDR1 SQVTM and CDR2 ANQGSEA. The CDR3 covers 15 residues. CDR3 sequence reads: CSVASSVSSYNEQFF. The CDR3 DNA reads TGCAGCGTCGCCTCGAGCGTTAGCTCCTACAATGAGCAGTTCTTC.

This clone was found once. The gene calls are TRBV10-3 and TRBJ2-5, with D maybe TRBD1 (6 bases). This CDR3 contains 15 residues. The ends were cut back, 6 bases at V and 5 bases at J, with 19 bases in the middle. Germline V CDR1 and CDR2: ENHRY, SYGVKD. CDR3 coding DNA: TGTGCCATCAGAGACCGGGACACGGGGCGGGAGACCCAGTACTTC. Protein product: CAIRDRDTGRETQYF.

This CDR3 is CSVEFRGPEAFF. The CDR3 DNA is TGCAGCGTTGAATTCCGCGGACCTGAAGCTTTCTTT. This chain uses TRBV29-1 with TRBJ1-1; D is ambiguous. The CDR3 runs to 12 residues. V was cut by 2 bases and J by 6 bases, with 10 bases left in between. Germline CDR1 SQVTM, CDR2 ANQGSEA. Based on the CDR3 plus reference TRBV29-1 and TRBJ1-1, the full variable domain is SAVISQKPSRDICQRGTSLTIQCQVDSQVTMMFWYRQQPGQSLTLIATANQGSEATYESGFVIDKFPISRPNLTFSTLTVSNMSPEDSSIYLCSVEFRGPEAFFGQGTRLTVV.

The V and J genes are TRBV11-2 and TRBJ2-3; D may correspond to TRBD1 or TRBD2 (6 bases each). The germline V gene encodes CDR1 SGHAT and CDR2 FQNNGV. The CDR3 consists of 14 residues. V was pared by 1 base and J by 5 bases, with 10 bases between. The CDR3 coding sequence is TGTGCCAGCAGCTTAGGGGGGGCCTTAGATACGCAGTATTTT. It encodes CASSLGGALDTQYF.

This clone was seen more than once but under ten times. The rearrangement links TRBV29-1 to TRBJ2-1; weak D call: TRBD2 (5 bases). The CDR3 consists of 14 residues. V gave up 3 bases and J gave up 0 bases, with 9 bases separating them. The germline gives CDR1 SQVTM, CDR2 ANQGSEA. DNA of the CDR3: TGCAGCGTTGAGGATGGGAGCTCCTACAATGAGCAGTTCTTC. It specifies CSVEDGSSYNEQFF.

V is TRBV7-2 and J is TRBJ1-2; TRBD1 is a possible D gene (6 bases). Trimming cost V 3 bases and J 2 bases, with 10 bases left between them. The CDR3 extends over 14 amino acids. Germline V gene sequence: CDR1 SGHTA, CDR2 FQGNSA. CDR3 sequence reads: CASSFPGQNYGYTF. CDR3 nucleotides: TGTGCCAGCAGCTTTCCGGGACAAAACTATGGCTACACCTTC.

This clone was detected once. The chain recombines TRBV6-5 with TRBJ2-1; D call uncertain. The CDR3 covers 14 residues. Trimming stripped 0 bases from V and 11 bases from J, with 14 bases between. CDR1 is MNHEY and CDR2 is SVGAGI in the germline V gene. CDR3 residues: CASSYSLTAIKQFF. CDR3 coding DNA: TGTGCCAGCAGTTACTCATTAACGGCAATTAAGCAGTTCTTC.

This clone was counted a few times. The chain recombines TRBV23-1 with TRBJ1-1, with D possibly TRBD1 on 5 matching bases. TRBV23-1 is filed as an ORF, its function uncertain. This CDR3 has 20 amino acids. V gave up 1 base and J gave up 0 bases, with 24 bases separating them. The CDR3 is CASSQLRGARGDLMNTEAFF. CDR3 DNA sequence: TGCGCCAGCAGTCAATTACGGGGCGCGCGGGGGGACCTCATGAACACTGAAGCTTTCTTT.

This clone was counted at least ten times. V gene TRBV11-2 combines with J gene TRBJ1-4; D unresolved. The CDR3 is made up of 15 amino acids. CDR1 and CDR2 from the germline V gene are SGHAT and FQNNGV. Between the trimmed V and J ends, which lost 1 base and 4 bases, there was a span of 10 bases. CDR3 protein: CASSLVEEDNEKLFF. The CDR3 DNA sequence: TGTGCCAGCAGCTTAGTAGAGGAGGATAATGAAAAACTGTTTTTT.

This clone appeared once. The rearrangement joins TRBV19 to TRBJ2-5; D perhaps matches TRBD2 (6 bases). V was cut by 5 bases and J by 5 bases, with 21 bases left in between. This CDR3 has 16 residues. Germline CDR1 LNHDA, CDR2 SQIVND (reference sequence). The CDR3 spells CASSGAQRGGMETQYF. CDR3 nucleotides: TGTGCCAGTAGTGGGGCCCAACGTGGAGGGATGGAGACCCAGTACTTC.

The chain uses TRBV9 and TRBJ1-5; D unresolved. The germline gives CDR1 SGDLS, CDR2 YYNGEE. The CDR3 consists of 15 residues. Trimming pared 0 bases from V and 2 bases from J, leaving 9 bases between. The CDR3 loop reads CASSVEGLGNQPQHF. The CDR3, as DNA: TGTGCCAGCAGCGTAGAAGGGTTGGGCAATCAGCCCCAGCATTTT.